What follows are 22 T cell receptor beta chains derived from one specimen sequenced in a study of T cell responses to AZD1222 COVID-19 vaccine. TCRdb's table, derived via immunoSEQ multiplex PCR, lists solely in-frame clones and lacks some. The data contain some 96,000 clones, 88% of them singletons. The sample was peripheral blood, taken on day 0 of AZD1222 vaccination. The origin of the receptors is an adult in good health.

The J gene is TRBJ2-1, the V gene TRBV24-1; 9 bases align to TRBD1. CDR3 length: 15 residues. Looked up from germline, CDR1 is KGHDR and CDR2 is SFDVKD. The ends lost 7 bases at V and 9 bases at J; junction bases unmatched: 12. The CDR3, as DNA: TGTGCCACCAGGGCTACCGGACAGGGGTATGCTGAGCAGTTCTTC. It codes for CATRATGQGYAEQFF.

To note about this clone: The junction and the germline gene differ at one end; a read error may be behind it. The chain has TRBV7-7 and TRBJ1-3; no reliable D call. CDR1 is SSHAT and CDR2 is FNYEAQ in the germline V gene (reference sequence). The CDR3 contains 15 residues. This CDR3 reads CASSRSPGKGNTIYF. Here the CDR3 DNA reads TGTGCTAGCAGTCGATCTCCAGGAAAGGGAAACACCATATATTTT.

The chain employs TRBV27 and TRBJ1-5, with D possibly being TRBD1 (6 bases). Germline CDR1 and CDR2: MNHEY and SMNVEV (reference sequence). This CDR3 spans 13 amino acids. V lost 2 bases and J 7 bases, leaving 9 bases between the germline ends. The CDR3: CASSLNRAQPQHF. The CDR3 DNA follows: TGTGCCAGCAGTTTAAACAGGGCGCAGCCCCAGCATTTT.

The V and J genes are TRBV4-3 and TRBJ2-2; tentative D call: TRBD2 (6 bases). Germline values: CDR1 LGHNA, CDR2 YSLEER. The V and J ends lost 1 base and 11 bases respectively, with 23 bases between them. This CDR3 has 17 amino acids. The CDR3 DNA reads as TGCGCCAGCAGCCAAGCTTCCCCGGGACTGATGATAAGCGAGCTGTTTTTT. It codes for CASSQASPGLMISELFF.

This sequence joins TRBV14 and TRBJ1-4, with no clear D. V was shortened by 3 bases and J by 6 bases, with 14 bases between the two germline ends. In germline, CDR1 is SGHDN, CDR2 FVKESK. The CDR3 consists of 15 residues. For the CDR3, the DNA is TGTGCCAGCAGCCAGGAGCGGATCGGGGATGAAAAACTGTTTTTT. This translates into CASSQERIGDEKLFF.

V usage is TRBV2 and J usage is TRBJ2-5; D gene unclear. Germline values: CDR1 SNHLY, CDR2 FYNNEI. Deletions cut 6 bases from V and 7 bases from J, with 18 bases between. This CDR3 contains 14 residues. The CDR3 coding sequence is TGTGCCAGCAGCGGCAACTTGTACCGCGGGACCCAGTACTTC. This codes for CASSGNLYRGTQYF. Complete variable domain (other parts from reference TRBV2 and TRBJ2-5): EPEVTQTPSHQVTQMGQEVILRCVPISNHLYFYWYRQILGQKVEFLVSFYNNEISEKSEIFDDQFSVERPDGSNFTLKIRSTKLEDSAMYFCASSGNLYRGTQYFGPGTRLLVL.

This rearrangement joins TRBV7-3 to TRBJ2-2; TRBD2 aligns across 9 bases. The J segment lost 5 bases and the V segment lost 5 bases, leaving 9 bases of the junction unmatched. CDR1 is SGHTA and CDR2 is FQGTGA in the germline V gene. The CDR3 has 16 amino acids. The CDR3 sequence: CASSASGTSLTGELFF. The CDR3 coding sequence is TGTGCCAGCAGCGCATCCGGGACTAGCCTAACCGGGGAGCTGTTTTTT.

The J gene is TRBJ1-5, the V gene TRBV28; TRBD1 is a possible D gene (6 bases). CDR3 length: 16 amino acids. Germline V lookup: CDR1 MDHEN, CDR2 SYDVKM. CDR3 sequence (DNA): TGTGCTACGGTCCCCTTCGACAGGAATAGCAATCAGCCCCAGCATTTT. This gives the protein CATVPFDRNSNQPQHF.

The V and J genes are TRBV4-1 and TRBJ2-7; 9 nucleotides line up with TRBD1. Germline CDR1 and CDR2: MGHRA and YSYEKL. The CDR3 loop spans 17 amino acids. The V gene end was trimmed by 3 bases and the J gene end by 1 base; junction bases not matched to a gene: 10. CDR3 DNA: TGCGCCAGCAGCCAGGGGAAGGACAGGGGCAGTTCCTACGAGCAGTACTTC. Translation gives CASSQGKDRGSSYEQYF.

The CDR3 loop reads CASSLNIGMAEAFF. In nucleotides, the CDR3 is TGTGCCAGCAGCTTAAACATAGGGATGGCTGAAGCTTTCTTT. The chain joins TRBV7-2 to TRBJ1-1; D gene uncertain. There are 14 residues in the CDR3. Germline assignment: CDR1 SGHTA and CDR2 FQGNSA. V lost 2 bases to trimming and J lost 6 bases, with 13 bases between them.

The chain joins TRBV5-4 to TRBJ2-7, with D uncertain. The CDR3 totals 13 residues. V gave up 1 base and J gave up 0 bases, with 5 bases separating them. Germline V gene data show CDR1 as SGHNT and CDR2 as YYREEE (reference sequence). The CDR3 DNA reads as TGTGCCAGCAGCTTGAAGGGCTCCTACGAGCAGTACTTC. It translates to CASSLKGSYEQYF.

The chain links TRBV19 to TRBJ2-5; maybe TRBD2 (6 bases). This CDR3 has 13 residues. The germline gives CDR1 LNHDA, CDR2 SQIVND (reference sequence). V dropped 3 bases and J dropped 2 bases, with 7 bases sitting between them. The DNA for the CDR3 is TGTGCCAGTAGTATGGGGGGACAAGAGACCCAGTACTTC. This codes for CASSMGGQETQYF.

The gene calls are TRBV28 and TRBJ1-2; tentatively, D is TRBD1 (5 bases). CDR3 length: 11 amino acids. CDR1 is MDHEN, CDR2 SYDVKM, per germline. Between the trimmed V and J ends, which lost 5 bases and 5 bases, there was a span of 6 bases. The CDR3 nucleotides read TGTGCCAGCAGTGGGGGATATGGCTACACCTTC. It specifies CASSGGYGYTF.

This clone has only a few counts. The chain uses TRBV7-3 and TRBJ2-2; the match to TRBD2 covers 11 bases. Germline V gene data show CDR1 as SGHTA and CDR2 as FQGTGA. CDR3 length: 17 residues. After removal of 4 bases from V and 1 base from J, the junction contained 5 bases not matched to a gene. The CDR3 DNA follows: TGTGCCAGCAGCTCCAGAGGGACTAGCGGGAACACCGGGGAGCTGTTTTTT. Residues: CASSSRGTSGNTGELFF.

The chain uses TRBV24-1 and TRBJ2-1; 11 bases align to TRBD2. Germline V gene data show CDR1 as KGHDR and CDR2 as SFDVKD. The CDR3 is 17 amino acids. The J segment lost 4 bases and the V segment lost 2 bases, leaving 6 bases of the junction unmatched. CDR3 loop: CATSDSGLAAFYNEQFF. The CDR3 coding sequence is TGTGCCACCAGTGATTCGGGACTAGCGGCTTTTTACAATGAGCAGTTCTTC.

This sequence joins TRBV5-6 and TRBJ1-1, with a weak D call TRBD1 (6 bases). CDR1 and CDR2 (germline): SGHDT, YYEEEE. The CDR3 sequence is 11 residues long. Trimming cost V 4 bases and J 8 bases, with 9 bases left between them. The CDR3 DNA reads as TGTGCCAGCAGCGACGGGACAGAAGCTTTCTTT. Translation: CASSDGTEAFF.

The chain recombines TRBV27 with TRBJ1-4; TRBD1 might be the D (5 bases). The CDR3 covers 18 residues. The germline V gene encodes CDR1 MNHEY and CDR2 SMNVEV (reference sequence). Trimming removed 0 bases from V and 0 bases from J, with 14 bases in between. This chain's CDR3 is CASSLSMAGLATNEKLFF. CDR3 DNA sequence: TGTGCCAGCAGTTTATCGATGGCAGGGCTAGCAACTAATGAAAAACTGTTTTTT. Full variable domain (outside the CDR3, taken from reference TRBV27 and TRBJ1-4): EAQVTQNPRYLITVTGKKLTVTCSQNMNHEYMSWYRQDPGLGLRQIYYSMNVEVTDKGDVPEGYKVSRKEKRNFPLILESPSPNQTSLYFCASSLSMAGLATNEKLFFGSGTQLSVL.

This clone was recorded only once. The chain carries TRBV4-3 and TRBJ2-7; unclear D gene. V lost 2 bases, J lost 0 bases, and 11 bases lay in between. The CDR3 sequence is 15 residues long. The germline gives CDR1 LGHNA, CDR2 YSLEER. The CDR3 DNA is TGCGCCAGCAGCCAACGGGCAACCTACTCCTACGAGCAGTACTTC. Translation: CASSQRATYSYEQYF.

This clone was counted a single time. The chain recombines TRBV6-6 with TRBJ2-7; D tentatively fits TRBD1 or TRBD2 (5 bases each). The V end lost 1 base, the J end lost 6 bases, and 16 bases lay between the germline ends. The CDR3 is 15 amino acids. Germline V CDR1 and CDR2: MNHNY, SVGAGI (reference sequence). Here the CDR3 reads CASSYLRGKGFEQYF. In nucleotides, the CDR3 is TGTGCCAGCAGTTACTTGAGGGGAAAAGGGTTCGAGCAGTACTTC.

The chain combines TRBV6-2 or TRBV6-3 with TRBJ2-1, with a weak D call TRBD2 (5 bases). V was pared by 4 bases and J by 1 base, with 8 bases between. Germline CDR1 and CDR2: MNHEY and SVGEGT. CDR3 size: 14 residues. This chain's CDR3 is CASSLRVSYNEQFF. The CDR3 DNA reads TGTGCCAGCAGTTTGCGGGTGTCCTACAATGAGCAGTTCTTC.

V and J are TRBV18 and TRBJ2-1; the match to TRBD2 covers 10 bases. The germline V gene has CDR1 KGHSH and CDR2 LQKENI. CDR3 length equals 15 residues. The V segment lost 4 bases and the J segment 3 bases; nucleotides outside the gene matches: 3. CDR3: CASSQTSGIYNEQFF. The CDR3, as DNA: TGTGCCAGCTCACAAACTAGCGGGATCTACAATGAGCAGTTCTTC.

The chain has TRBV30 and TRBJ2-7; D is unclear. Trimming left V 4 bases short and J 0 bases short, with 19 bases between. The germline V gene encodes CDR1 GTSNPN and CDR2 SVGIG (reference sequence). CDR3 length equals 16 residues. CDR3 bases: TGTGCCTGGAAGGGCGTAAGCCGGGTCTTCTCCTACGAGCAGTACTTC. Translated: CAWKGVSRVFSYEQYF.